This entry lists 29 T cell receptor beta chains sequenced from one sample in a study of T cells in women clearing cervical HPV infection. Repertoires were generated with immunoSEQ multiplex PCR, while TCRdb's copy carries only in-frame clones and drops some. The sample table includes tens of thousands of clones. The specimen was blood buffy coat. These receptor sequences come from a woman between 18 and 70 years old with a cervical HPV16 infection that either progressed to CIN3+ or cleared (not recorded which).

The covered CDR3 bases are TGCGCCAGCAGTGAGTCAGGACTAGCGGGACGAGAGACC. This gives the protein CASSESGLAGRET. The whole CDR3 sequence reads CASSESGLAGRETQYF. The rearrangement links TRBV10-1 to TRBJ2-5; 12 bases are a match to TRBD2. Read coverage stops 3 residues before the CDR3 terminus; the germline J gene supplies the remainder. Germline assignment: CDR1 WNHNN and CDR2 SYGVQD (reference sequence). J lost 4 bases, V lost 0 bases, and 3 bases had no gene match. The CDR3 runs to 16 residues.

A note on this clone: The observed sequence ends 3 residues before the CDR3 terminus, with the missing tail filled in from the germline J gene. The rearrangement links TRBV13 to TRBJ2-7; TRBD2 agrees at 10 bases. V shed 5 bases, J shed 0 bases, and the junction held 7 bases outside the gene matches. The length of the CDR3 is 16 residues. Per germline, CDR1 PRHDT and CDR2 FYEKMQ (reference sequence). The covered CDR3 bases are TGTGCCAGCAGCAACCGACTAGCGGGCCTCTCCTACGAG. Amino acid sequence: CASSNRLAGLSYE. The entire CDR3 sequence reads CASSNRLAGLSYEQYF.

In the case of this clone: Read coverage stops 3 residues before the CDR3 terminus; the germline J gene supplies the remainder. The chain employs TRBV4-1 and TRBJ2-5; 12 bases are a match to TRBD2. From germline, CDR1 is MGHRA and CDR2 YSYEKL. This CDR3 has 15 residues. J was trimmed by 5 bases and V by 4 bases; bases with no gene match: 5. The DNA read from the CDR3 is TGCGCCAGCAGCCCCCGACTAGCGGGAGAGGAGACC. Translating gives CASSPRLAGEET. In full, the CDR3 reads CASSPRLAGEETQYF.

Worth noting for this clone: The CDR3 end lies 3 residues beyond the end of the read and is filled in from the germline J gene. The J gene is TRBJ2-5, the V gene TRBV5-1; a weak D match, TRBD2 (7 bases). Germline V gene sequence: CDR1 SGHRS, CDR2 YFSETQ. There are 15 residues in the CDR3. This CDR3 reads CASSLVGGDTDTQYF. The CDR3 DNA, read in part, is TGCGCCAGCAGCTTGGTGGGAGGGGACACAGATACC. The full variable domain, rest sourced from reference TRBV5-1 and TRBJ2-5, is KAGVTQTPRYLIKTRGQQVTLSCSPISGHRSVSWYQQTPGQGLQFLFEYFSETQRNKGNFPGRFSGRQFSNSRSEMNVSTLELGDSALYLCASSLVGGDTDTQYFGPGTRLLVL.

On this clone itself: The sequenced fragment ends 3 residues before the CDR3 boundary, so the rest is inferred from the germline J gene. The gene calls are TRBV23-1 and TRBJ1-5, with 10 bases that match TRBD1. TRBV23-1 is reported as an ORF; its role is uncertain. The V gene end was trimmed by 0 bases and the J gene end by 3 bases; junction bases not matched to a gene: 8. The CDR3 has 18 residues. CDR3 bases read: TGCGCCAGCAGTCAATCGCAGGGGGGACAGGGGATCAATCAGCCC. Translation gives CASSQSQGGQGINQP. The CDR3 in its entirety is CASSQSQGGQGINQPQHF.

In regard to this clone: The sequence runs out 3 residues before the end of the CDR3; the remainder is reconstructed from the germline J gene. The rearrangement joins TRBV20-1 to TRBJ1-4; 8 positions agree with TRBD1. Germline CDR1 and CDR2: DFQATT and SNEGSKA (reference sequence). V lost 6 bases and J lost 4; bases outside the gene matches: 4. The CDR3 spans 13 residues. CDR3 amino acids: CSARGHVNEKLFF. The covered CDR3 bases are TGCAGTGCCAGGGGGCATGTTAATGAAAAA.

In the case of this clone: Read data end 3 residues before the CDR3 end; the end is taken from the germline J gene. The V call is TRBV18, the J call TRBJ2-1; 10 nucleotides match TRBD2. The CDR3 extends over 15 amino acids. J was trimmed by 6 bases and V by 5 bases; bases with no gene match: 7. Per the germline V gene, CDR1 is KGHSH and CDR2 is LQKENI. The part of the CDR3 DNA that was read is TGTGCCAGCTCATTAGCGGGAGGTCCTTCCAATGAG. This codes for CASSLAGGPSNE. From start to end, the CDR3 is CASSLAGGPSNEQFF.

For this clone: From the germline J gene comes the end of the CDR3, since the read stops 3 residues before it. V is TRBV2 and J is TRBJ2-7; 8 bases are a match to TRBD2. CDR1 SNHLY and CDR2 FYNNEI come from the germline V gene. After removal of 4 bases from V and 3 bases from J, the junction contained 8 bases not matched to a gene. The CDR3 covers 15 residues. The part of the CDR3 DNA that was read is TGTGCCAGCAGTGGGCCGGGACTAGATAACTACGAG. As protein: CASSGPGLDNYE. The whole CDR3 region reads CASSGPGLDNYEQYF.

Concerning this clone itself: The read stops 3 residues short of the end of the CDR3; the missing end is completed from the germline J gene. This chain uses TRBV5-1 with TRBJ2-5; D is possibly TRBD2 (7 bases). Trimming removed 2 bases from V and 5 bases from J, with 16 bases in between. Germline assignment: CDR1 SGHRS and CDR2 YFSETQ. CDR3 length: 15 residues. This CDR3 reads CASSLGGGAWETQYF. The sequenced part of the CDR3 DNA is TGCGCCAGCAGCTTAGGAGGGGGGGCCTGGGAGACC.

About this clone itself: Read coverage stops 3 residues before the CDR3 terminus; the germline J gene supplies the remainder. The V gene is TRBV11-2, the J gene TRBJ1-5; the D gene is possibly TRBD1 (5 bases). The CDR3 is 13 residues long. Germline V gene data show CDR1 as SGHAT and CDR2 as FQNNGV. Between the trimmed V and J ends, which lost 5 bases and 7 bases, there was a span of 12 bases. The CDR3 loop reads CASSGGAEQPQHF. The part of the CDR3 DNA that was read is TGTGCCAGCAGCGGAGGGGCTGAGCAGCCC. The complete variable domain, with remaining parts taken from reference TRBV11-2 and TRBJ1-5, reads EAGVAQSPRYKIIEKRQSVAFWCNPISGHATLYWYQQILGQGPKLLIQFQNNGVVDDSQLPKDRFSAERLKGVDSTLKIQPAKLEDSAVYLCASSGGAEQPQHFGDGTRLSIL.

Here the CDR3 reads CASSLGGGASDTQYF. The covered CDR3 bases are TGTGCCAGCAGCTTGGGCGGCGGGGCTTCAGATACG. The chain is built from TRBV7-3 and TRBJ2-3; maybe TRBD2 (6 bases). The observed sequence ends 3 residues before the CDR3 terminus, with the missing tail filled in from the germline J gene. There are 15 residues in the CDR3. Trimming pared 3 bases from V and 4 bases from J, leaving 14 bases between. The germline gives CDR1 SGHTA, CDR2 FQGTGA.

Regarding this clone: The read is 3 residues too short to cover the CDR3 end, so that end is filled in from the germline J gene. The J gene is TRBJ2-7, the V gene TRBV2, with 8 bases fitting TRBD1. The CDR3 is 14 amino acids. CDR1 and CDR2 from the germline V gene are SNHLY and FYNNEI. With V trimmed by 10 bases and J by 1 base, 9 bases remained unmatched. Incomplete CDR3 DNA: TGTGCCACCGTTAGGAACAGGGGGTCCTACGAG. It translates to CATVRNRGSYE. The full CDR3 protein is CATVRNRGSYEQYF.

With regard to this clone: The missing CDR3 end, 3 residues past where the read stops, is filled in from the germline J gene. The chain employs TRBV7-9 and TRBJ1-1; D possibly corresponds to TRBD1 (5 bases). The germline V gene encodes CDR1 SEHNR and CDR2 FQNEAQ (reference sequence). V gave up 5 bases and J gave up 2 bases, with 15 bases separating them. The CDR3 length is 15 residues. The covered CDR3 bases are TGTGCCAGCAGCCCTAGGGCGGGGGTTAACACTGAA. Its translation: CASSPRAGVNTE. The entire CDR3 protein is CASSPRAGVNTEAFF.

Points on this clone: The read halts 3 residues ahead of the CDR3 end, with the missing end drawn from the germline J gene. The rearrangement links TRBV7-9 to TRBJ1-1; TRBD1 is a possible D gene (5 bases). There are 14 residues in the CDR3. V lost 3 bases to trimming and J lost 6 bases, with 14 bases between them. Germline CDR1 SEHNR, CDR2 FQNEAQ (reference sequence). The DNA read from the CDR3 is TGTGCCAGCAGCTTCGTCGGGAAAGGGGCTGAA. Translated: CASSFVGKGAE. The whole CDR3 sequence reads CASSFVGKGAEAFF.

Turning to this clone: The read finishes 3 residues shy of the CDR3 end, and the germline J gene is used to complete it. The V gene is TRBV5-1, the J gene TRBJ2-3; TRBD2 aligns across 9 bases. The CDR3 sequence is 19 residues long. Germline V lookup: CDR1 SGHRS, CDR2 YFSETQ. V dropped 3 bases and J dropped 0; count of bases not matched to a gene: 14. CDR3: CASSSRGPGGTSSTDTQYF. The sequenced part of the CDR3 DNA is TGCGCCAGCAGCTCTCGGGGGCCTGGAGGGACTAGCAGCACAGATACG.

CDR3 sequence reads: CASSIQGKAYGYTF. The CDR3 DNA, read in part, is TGTGCCAGTAGTATACAGGGAAAGGCCTATGGC. This chain connects TRBV19 to TRBJ1-2, with a possible D match to TRBD1 (5 bases). The read stops 3 residues short of the end of the CDR3; the missing end is completed from the germline J gene. The CDR3 is 14 residues long. The V and J ends lost 2 bases and 4 bases respectively, with 11 bases between them. Germline V lookup: CDR1 LNHDA, CDR2 SQIVND (reference sequence). Full variable domain (rest looked up from reference TRBV19 and TRBJ1-2): DGGITQSPKYLFRKEGQNVTLSCEQNLNHDAMYWYRQDPGQGLRLIYYSQIVNDFQKGDIAEGYSVSREKKESFPLTVTSAQKNPTAFYLCASSIQGKAYGYTFGSGTRLTVV.

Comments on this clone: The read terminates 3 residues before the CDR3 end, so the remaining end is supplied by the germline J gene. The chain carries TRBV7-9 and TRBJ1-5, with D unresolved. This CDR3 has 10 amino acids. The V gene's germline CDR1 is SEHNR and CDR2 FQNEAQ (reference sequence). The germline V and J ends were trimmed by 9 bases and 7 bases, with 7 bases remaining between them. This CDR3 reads CARLKQPQHF. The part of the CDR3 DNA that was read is TGTGCCAGACTTAAACAGCCC.

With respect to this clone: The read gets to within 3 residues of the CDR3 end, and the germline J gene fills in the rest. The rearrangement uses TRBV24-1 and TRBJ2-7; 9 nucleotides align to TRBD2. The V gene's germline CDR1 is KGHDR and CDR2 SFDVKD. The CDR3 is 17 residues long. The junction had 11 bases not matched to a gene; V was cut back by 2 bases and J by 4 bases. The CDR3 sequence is CATSDWKGREGNYEQYF. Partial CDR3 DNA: TGTGCCACCAGTGATTGGAAAGGGCGGGAGGGTAATTACGAG.

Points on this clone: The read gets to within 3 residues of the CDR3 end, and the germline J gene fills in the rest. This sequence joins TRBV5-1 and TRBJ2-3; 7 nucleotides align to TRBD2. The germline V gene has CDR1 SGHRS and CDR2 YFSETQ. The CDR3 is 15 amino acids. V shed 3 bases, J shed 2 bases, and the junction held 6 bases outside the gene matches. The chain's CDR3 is CASSSGTTITDTQYF. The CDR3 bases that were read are TGCGCCAGCAGCTCCGGGACTACTATCACAGATACG.

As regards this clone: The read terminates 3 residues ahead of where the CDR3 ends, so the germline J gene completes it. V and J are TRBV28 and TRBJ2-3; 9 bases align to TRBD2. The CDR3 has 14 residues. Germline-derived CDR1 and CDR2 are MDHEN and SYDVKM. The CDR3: CASSLGLAGKTQYF. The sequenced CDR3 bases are TGTGCCAGCAGTTTGGGACTAGCTGGGAAAACG.

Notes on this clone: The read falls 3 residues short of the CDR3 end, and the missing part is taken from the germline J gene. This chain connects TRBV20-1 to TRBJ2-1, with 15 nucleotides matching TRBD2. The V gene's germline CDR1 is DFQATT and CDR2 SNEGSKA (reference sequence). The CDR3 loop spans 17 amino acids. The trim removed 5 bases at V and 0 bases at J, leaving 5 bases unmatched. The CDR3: CSAPGLAGGGSYNEQFF. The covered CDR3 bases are TGCAGTGCTCCTGGACTAGCGGGGGGGGGCTCCTACAATGAG.

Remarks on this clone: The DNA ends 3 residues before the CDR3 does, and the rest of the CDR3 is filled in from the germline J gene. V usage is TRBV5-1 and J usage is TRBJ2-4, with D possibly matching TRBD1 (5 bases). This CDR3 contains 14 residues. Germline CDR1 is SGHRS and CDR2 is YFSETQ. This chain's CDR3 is CASSLDGADGGQYF. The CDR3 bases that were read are TGCGCCAGCAGCTTGGATGGGGCGGATGGTGGT.

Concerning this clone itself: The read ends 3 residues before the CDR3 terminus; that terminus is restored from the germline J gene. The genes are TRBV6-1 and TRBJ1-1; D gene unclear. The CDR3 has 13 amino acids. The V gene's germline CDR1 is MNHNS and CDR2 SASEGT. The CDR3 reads CASSEAAVPEAFF. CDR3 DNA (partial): TGTGCCAGCAGTGAAGCCGCAGTCCCCGAA.

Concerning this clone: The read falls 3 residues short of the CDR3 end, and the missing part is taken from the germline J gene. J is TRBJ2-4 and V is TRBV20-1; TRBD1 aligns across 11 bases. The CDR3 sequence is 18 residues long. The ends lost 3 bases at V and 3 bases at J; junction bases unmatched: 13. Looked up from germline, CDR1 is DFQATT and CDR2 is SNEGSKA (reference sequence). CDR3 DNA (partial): TGCAGTGCTAGTGACCCCGGGACAGGGGGTGTAGGCAAAAACATT. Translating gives CSASDPGTGGVGKNI. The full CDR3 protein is CSASDPGTGGVGKNIQYF.

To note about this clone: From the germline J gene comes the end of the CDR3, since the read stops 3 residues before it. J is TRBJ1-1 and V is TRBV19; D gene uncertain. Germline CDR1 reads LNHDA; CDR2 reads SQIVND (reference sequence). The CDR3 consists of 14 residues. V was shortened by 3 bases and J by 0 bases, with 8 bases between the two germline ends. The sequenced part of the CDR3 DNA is TGTGCCAGTAGTATTCAGTCCATGAACACTGAA. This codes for CASSIQSMNTE. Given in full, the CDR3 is CASSIQSMNTEAFF.

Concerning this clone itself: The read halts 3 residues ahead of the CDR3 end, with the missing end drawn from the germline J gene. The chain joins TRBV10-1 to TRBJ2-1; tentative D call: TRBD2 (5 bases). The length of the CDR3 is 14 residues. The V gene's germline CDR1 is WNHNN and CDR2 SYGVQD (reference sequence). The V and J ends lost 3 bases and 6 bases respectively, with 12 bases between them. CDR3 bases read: TGCGCCAGCAGTGACCCTAGCCTAGGCAATGAG. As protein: CASSDPSLGNE. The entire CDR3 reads CASSDPSLGNEQFF.

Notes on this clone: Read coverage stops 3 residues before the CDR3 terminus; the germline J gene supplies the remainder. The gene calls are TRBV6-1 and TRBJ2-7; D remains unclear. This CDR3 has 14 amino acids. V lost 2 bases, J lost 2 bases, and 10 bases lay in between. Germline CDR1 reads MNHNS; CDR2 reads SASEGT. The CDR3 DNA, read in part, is TGTGCCAGCAGTGAATTCCATGGCCCCTACGAG. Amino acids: CASSEFHGPYE. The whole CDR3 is CASSEFHGPYEQYF.

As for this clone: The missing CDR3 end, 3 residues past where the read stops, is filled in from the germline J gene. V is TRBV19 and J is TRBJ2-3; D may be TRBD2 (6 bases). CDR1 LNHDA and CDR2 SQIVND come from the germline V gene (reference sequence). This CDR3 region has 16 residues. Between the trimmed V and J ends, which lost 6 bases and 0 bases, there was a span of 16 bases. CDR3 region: CASSGGGHPSTDTQYF. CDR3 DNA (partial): TGTGCCAGTAGCGGGGGAGGTCATCCTAGCACAGATACG.

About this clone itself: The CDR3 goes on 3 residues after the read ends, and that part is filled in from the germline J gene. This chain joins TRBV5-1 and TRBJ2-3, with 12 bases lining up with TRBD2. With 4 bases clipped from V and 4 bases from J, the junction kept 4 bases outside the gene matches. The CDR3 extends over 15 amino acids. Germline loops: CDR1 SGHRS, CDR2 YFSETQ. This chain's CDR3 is CASSKTSGSPDTQYF. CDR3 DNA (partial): TGCGCCAGCAGCAAGACTAGCGGGAGCCCAGATACG.